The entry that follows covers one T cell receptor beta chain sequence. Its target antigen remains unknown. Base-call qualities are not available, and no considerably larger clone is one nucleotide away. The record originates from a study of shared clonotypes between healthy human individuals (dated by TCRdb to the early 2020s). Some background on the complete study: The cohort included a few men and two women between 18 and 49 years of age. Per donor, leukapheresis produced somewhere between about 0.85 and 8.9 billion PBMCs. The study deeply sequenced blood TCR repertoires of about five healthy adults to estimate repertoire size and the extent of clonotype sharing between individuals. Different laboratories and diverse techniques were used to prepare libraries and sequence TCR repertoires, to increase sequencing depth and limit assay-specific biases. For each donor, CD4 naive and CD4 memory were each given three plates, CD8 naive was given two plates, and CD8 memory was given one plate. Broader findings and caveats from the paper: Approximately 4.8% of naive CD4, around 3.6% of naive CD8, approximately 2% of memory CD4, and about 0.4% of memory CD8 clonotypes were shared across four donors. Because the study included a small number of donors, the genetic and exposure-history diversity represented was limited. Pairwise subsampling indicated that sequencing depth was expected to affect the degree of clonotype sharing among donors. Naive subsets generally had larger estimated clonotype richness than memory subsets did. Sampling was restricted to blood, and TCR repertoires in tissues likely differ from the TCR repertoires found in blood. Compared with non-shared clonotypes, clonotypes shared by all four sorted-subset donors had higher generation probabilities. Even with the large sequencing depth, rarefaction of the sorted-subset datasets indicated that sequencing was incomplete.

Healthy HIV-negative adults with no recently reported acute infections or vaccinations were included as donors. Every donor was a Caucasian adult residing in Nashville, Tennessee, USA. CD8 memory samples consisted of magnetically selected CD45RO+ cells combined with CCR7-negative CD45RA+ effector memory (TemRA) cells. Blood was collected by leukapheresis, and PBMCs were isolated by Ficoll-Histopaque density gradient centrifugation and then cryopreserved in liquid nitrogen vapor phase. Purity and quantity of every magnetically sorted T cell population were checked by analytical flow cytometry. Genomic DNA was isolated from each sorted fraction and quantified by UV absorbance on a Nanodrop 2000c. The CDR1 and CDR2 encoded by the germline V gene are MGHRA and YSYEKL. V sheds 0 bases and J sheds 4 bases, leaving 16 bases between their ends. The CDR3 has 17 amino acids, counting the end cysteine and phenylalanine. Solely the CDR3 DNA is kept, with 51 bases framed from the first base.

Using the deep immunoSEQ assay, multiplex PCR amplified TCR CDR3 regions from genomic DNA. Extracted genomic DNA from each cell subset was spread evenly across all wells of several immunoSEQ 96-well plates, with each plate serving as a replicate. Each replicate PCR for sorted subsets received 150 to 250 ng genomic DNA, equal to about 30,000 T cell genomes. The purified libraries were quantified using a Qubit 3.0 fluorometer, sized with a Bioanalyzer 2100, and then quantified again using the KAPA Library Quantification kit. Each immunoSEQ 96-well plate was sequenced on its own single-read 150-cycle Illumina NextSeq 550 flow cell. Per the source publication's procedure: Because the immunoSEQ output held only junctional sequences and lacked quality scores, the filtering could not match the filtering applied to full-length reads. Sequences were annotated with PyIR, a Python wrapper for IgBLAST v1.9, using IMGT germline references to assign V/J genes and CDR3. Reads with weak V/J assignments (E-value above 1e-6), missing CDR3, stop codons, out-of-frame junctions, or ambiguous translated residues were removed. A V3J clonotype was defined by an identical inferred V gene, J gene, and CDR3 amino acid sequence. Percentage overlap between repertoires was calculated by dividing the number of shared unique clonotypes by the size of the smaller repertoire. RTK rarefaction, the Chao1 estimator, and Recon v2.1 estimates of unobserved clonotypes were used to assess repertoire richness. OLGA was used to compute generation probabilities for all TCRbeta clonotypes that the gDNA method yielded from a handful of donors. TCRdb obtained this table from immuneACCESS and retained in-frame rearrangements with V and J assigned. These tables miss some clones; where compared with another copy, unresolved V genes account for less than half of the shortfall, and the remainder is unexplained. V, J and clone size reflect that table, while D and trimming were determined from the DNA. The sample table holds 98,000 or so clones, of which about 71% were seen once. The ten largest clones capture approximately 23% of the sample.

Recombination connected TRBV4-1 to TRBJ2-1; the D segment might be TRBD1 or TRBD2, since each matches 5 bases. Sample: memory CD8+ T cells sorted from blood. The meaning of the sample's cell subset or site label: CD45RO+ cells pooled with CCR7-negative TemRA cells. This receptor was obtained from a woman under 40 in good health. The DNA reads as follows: TGCGCCAGCAGCCAAGAAAAAAGGGGACCAGTTTACAATGAGCAGTTCTTC. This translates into CASSQEKRGPVYNEQFF.